Listed below are T cell receptor beta chains from one sample, sequenced in a study of blood T cell repertoires in COVID-19. Sequenced by immunoSEQ multiplex PCR; TCRdb stores in-frame clones only, minus some. The table includes 100,000 or so clones, 81% detected once. The sequenced material came from peripheral blood. These receptors all come from a man aged 80 or over with acute or convalescent COVID-19. Both conserved end residues are part of each CDR3. Fields, in order: V gene, J gene, D gene, CDR3 length, clone size, CDR3 DNA, CDR3 protein. The D gene is left open where the match is weak. Clone size is not always given. Where it is, it says once, few, many or a class for expanded clones.

TRBV2,TRBJ1-1,NA,14,few,TGTGCCAGCAGTGAACTTCGGGGGAAGTCTGAAGCTTTCTTT,CASSELRGKSEAFF
TRBV7-8,TRBJ2-1,NA,18,NA,TGTGCCAGCAGCTTACGACCCGACACCGGCCTTTTCTACAATGAGCAGTTCTTC,CASSLRPDTGLFYNEQFF
TRBV28,TRBJ1-6,TRBD1,16,NA,TGTGCCAGCAGGGGGACAGGGAGGGCGGGAAATTCACCCCTCCACTTT,CASRGTGRAGNSPLHF
TRBV5-1,TRBJ2-5,NA,14,NA,TGCGCCAGCAGCTTGGCCGGAGCCGAAGAGACCCAGTACTTC,CASSLAGAEETQYF
TRBV15,TRBJ2-5,NA,14,NA,TGTGCCACCAGCAGATCCGGCAGGGAAGAGACCCAGTACTTC,CATSRSGREETQYF
TRBV5-1,TRBJ1-1,NA,13,NA,TGCGCCAGCAGCCTCTGGGGGGGTGATCAAGCTTTCTTT,CASSLWGGDQAFF
TRBV30,TRBJ1-1,TRBD1,14,NA,TGTGCCCGTACGACAGGGGACCAGAACACTGAAGCTTTCTTT,CARTTGDQNTEAFF
TRBV6-5,TRBJ2-3,NA,15,NA,TGTGCCAGCAGTTCCCGCAGGGCTAGCACAGATACGCAGTATTTT,CASSSRRASTDTQYF
TRBV18,TRBJ2-7,NA,17,NA,TGTGCCAGCTCACCTCCCATGGGGGCTGGGCCATCCTACGAGCAGTACTTC,CASSPPMGAGPSYEQYF
TRBV28,TRBJ2-1,NA,12,NA,TGTGCCAGCAGCCTACAGTACAATGAGCAGTTCTTC,CASSLQYNEQFF
TRBV7-9,TRBJ1-5,TRBD1,17,NA,TGTGCCAGCAGCTTATGGGTGGGACAGGATTCTATCAGCCCCCAGCATTTT,CASSLWVGQDSISPQHF
TRBV19,TRBJ1-5,NA,16,NA,TGTGCCAGTAGTTCTCGACAGGTTTATAGCAATCAGCCCCAGCATTTT,CASSSRQVYSNQPQHF
TRBV18,TRBJ2-1,TRBD1,15,NA,TGTGCCAGCTCACCACTGCGACAGGGATACAATGAGCAGTTCTTC,CASSPLRQGYNEQFF
TRBV29-1,TRBJ1-5,NA,14,few,TGCAGCGTAGTAACAGGGACAAGCAATCAGCCCCAGCATTTT,CSVVTGTSNQPQHF
TRBV18,TRBJ2-7,NA,11,NA,TGTGCCAGCTCCGACACCTACGAGCAGTACTTC,CASSDTYEQYF
TRBV6-1,TRBJ1-4,NA,15,NA,TGTGCCAGCAGCCTACGGCTAGCAACTAATGAAAAACTGTTTTTT,CASSLRLATNEKLFF
TRBV19,TRBJ2-5,NA,12,NA,TGTGCCAGTAGCCTCCCGGGAGAGACCCAGTACTTC,CASSLPGETQYF
TRBV6-1,TRBJ1-1,TRBD1,14,NA,TGTGCCAGCAGTGAAGACAGGGGGAACACTGAAGCTTTCTTT,CASSEDRGNTEAFF
TRBV18,TRBJ1-3,NA,14,NA,TGTGCCAGCTCACCGCAGAACTCTGGAAACACCATATATTTT,CASSPQNSGNTIYF
TRBV30,TRBJ2-1,NA,14,once,TGTGCCTGGAGTGGACAGCTTAACTTCAATGAGCAGTTCTTC,CAWSGQLNFNEQFF
TRBV19,TRBJ2-2,TRBD1,15,once,TGTGCCAGTAGTCACGGGACAGCGAACACCGGGGAGCTGTTTTTT,CASSHGTANTGELFF
TRBV5-1,TRBJ2-7,NA,13,NA,TGCGCCAGCAGCCCGGACGGGGACTACGAGCAGTACTTC,CASSPDGDYEQYF
TRBV7-6,TRBJ1-3,TRBD1,17,NA,TGTGCCAGCAGCACGGGACAGACCTTATACTCTGGAAACACCATATATTTT,CASSTGQTLYSGNTIYF
TRBV28,TRBJ1-5,NA,15,NA,TGTGCCAGCAGTGCCGGGACAACCGTTTCCCAGCCCCAGCATTTT,CASSAGTTVSQPQHF
TRBV29-1,TRBJ2-5,NA,13,NA,TGCAGCGTTGTATGGGCAGCTCAAGAGACCCAGTACTTC,CSVVWAAQETQYF
TRBV6-5,TRBJ2-7,TRBD2,14,NA,TGTGCCAGCACTCCTAGCGGGAGATCTTACGAGCAGTACTTC,CASTPSGRSYEQYF
TRBV6-6,TRBJ1-5,TRBD1,15,NA,TGTGCCAGCAGTTCGGTACAGGGGGAAAATCAGCCCCAGCATTTT,CASSSVQGENQPQHF
TRBV27,TRBJ2-6,NA,16,NA,TGTGCCAGCAACCCGAGGAGGGGAACCGGGGCCAACGTCCTGACTTTC,CASNPRRGTGANVLTF
TRBV18,TRBJ2-4,TRBD2,14,many,TGTGCCAGCTCGGAGGGCGGGAGAGGTAACATTCAGTACTTC,CASSEGGRGNIQYF
TRBV6-6,TRBJ1-2,NA,14,once,TGTGCCAGCAGTTACTCCGACAGAATCTATGGCTACACCTTC,CASSYSDRIYGYTF
TRBV7-2,TRBJ2-7,NA,16,NA,TGTGCCAGCAGCTCTCCGGCTGCGGGTCCCCTCTACGAGCAGTACTTC,CASSSPAAGPLYEQYF
TRBV24-1,TRBJ2-3,NA,15,NA,TGTGCCACCAGTGATGGGAGTACTAGCACAGATACGCAGTATTTT,CATSDGSTSTDTQYF
TRBV15,TRBJ2-7,NA,13,NA,TGTGCCACCAGCAGAAGCAGACAGTACGAGCAGTACTTC,CATSRSRQYEQYF
TRBV7-3,TRBJ2-1,TRBD2,18,NA,TGTGCCAGCAGCTTAATCCCCAAAGGACTAGCGGGAGGGGATGAGCAGTTCTTC,CASSLIPKGLAGGDEQFF
TRBV6-2/TRBV6-3,TRBJ2-2,TRBD1,16,NA,TGTGCCAGCAGTTACATCGGGACAGCCAACACCGGGGAGCTGTTTTTT,CASSYIGTANTGELFF
TRBV6-5,TRBJ1-5,TRBD1,15,NA,TGTGCCAGCAGTTATTCAGGGGGCCCTAATCAGCCCCAGCATTTT,CASSYSGGPNQPQHF
TRBV19,TRBJ1-5,NA,16,few,TGTGCCAGTAGTATTGGGGCCCAGCATTTGGGTCAGCCCCAGCATTTT,CASSIGAQHLGQPQHF
TRBV3-1/TRBV3-2,TRBJ2-5,NA,14,NA,TGTGCCAGCAGCGACACAGGAGTCAAAGAGACCCAGTACTTC,CASSDTGVKETQYF
TRBV29-1,TRBJ2-1,TRBD2,15,NA,TGCAGCGTCGCGGCCCCAGGACTAGGTAAGAGTGAGCAGTTCTTC,CSVAAPGLGKSEQFF
TRBV18,TRBJ1-2,TRBD1,16,NA,TGTGCCAGCTCATTTTTAGGACAGGGTGCTAACTATGGCTACACCTTC,CASSFLGQGANYGYTF
TRBV5-6,TRBJ1-3,NA,14,NA,TGTGCCAGCAGCTTCACAGCCTCTGGAAACACCATATATTTT,CASSFTASGNTIYF
TRBV12-3/TRBV12-4,TRBJ2-2,NA,12,NA,TGTGCCAGCAGCTCCGACTTATCCGAGCTGTTTTTT,CASSSDLSELFF